A single sample gave rise to the 3 T cell receptor beta chains below, sequenced in a study of graft-versus-host responses after intestinal transplantation. The antigens of these receptors remain unknown. TCRdb's copy holds only in-frame clones and misses some; the assay was immunoSEQ multiplex PCR. The table lists over 75,000 clones, about nine tenths of them singletons. The sequenced sample was unstimulated CD8+ T cells sorted from spleen or lymph node cells, obtained before transplant. Receptors were obtained from a human donor who was the organ donor for an intestinal transplant.

The chain joins TRBV4-1 to TRBJ2-2; D unresolved. V dropped 1 base and J dropped 6 bases, with 9 bases sitting between them. Germline CDR1 MGHRA, CDR2 YSYEKL. The CDR3 sequence is 14 residues long. CDR3 region: CASSQVLTPGELFF. The CDR3 bases are TGCGCCAGCAGCCAAGTACTTACCCCCGGGGAGCTGTTTTTT.

The chain uses TRBV25-1 and TRBJ2-3; 7 bases fit TRBD1. The CDR3 is made up of 17 amino acids. Germline-derived CDR1 and CDR2 are MGHDK and SYGVNS. V lost 6 bases, J lost 1 base, and 13 bases stayed unmatched. In DNA form, the CDR3 reads TGTGCCAGCAGCCGAACAAACAGGGGTGGAGGCACAGATACGCAGTATTTT. This gives the protein CASSRTNRGGGTDTQYF.

The rearrangement joins TRBV5-1 to TRBJ1-2, with 8 bases that match TRBD1. Germline assignment: CDR1 SGHRS and CDR2 YFSETQ. V dropped 3 bases and J dropped 4; count of bases not matched to a gene: 14. The CDR3 contains 17 residues. CDR3 DNA: TGCGCCAGCAGCTCTGGACAGGGCTGGACCCCACCCTATGGCTACACCTTC. Residues: CASSSGQGWTPPYGYTF.